The subject of this entry is one T cell receptor beta chain. This sequence may be a read error, since a much larger clone differs from it by one base. TCRdb's copy holds only in-frame clones and misses some; the assay was immunoSEQ multiplex PCR. The repertoire holds some 330,000 clones, with approximately 90% as singletons. The CDR3 covers 11 residues. Trimming took 5 bases from V and 4 from J, leaving 5 bases between them. This record comes from a study of blood T cell repertoires in COVID-19. The sequence was obtained from a man in his thirties or forties who had recovered from COVID-19. The genes are TRBV12-3 or TRBV12-4 and TRBJ1-1, with D perhaps matching TRBD1 (5 bases). Sequences were obtained from PBMCs or T cells enriched from blood (not recorded which). DNA for the CDR3: TGTGCCAGCAGTAGGGGCACTGAAGCTTTCTTT. Amino acid sequence: CASSRGTEAFF.